Listed here is a single T cell receptor (beta chain). Its antigen is undetermined. Produced via immunoSEQ multiplex PCR; TCRdb's table is partial and in-frame only. The repertoire consists of around 150,000 clones, with about 80% occurring once and the leading ten covering just under 30%. The germline V gene encodes CDR1 GTSNPN and CDR2 SVGIG (reference sequence). The CDR3 runs to 17 residues. Between the trimmed V and J ends, which lost 2 bases and 1 base, there was a span of 20 bases. The sample originates from a study of cytomegalovirus exposure and HLA in healthy donors. Background on the study: The platform used for the 95 to 150 validation repertoires matched that of the approximately 670 first-cohort repertoires, a later analysis reported.

Overall study results and limits: Reports described diagnosis of cytomegalovirus status by the classifier as highly specific and sensitive. The authors listed some 150 TCR beta chains as cytomegalovirus-associated.

The chain employs TRBV30 and TRBJ1-1; possibly TRBD1 for D (5 bases). The TCR sequence derives from a man aged 25-40 years in good health and CMV-seropositive. The sequenced sample consisted of PBMCs. CDR3 sequence reads: CAWSRFRWGVENTEAFF. CDR3 DNA: TGTGCCTGGAGTCGTTTCCGGTGGGGGGTGGAGAACACTGAAGCTTTCTTT.